The 27 T cell receptor beta chains reported below all come from one sample, sequenced in a study of T cell changes during pregnancy in multiple sclerosis. Profiled with immunoSEQ multiplex PCR; TCRdb holds only in-frame clones, not every one. The data contain fewer than 70,000 clones, around nine tenths of them singletons. Sequencing was performed on peripheral blood from another person, used as feeder cells. The receptors derive from a human donor whose cells served as feeder cells for cultures in a pregnancy study.

The gene calls are TRBV27 and TRBJ2-1, with 15 bases matching TRBD2. Per the germline V gene, CDR1 is MNHEY and CDR2 is SMNVEV (reference sequence). V was pared by 4 bases and J by 7 bases, with 8 bases of the junction left unmatched. This CDR3 comprises 17 residues. The CDR3 sequence is CASSSPGTSGGKNEQFF. CDR3 nucleotide sequence: TGTGCCAGCAGTTCCCCCGGGACTAGCGGGGGGAAAAATGAGCAGTTCTTC.

Here the CDR3 DNA reads TGCGCCAGCAGCTTGACTAGCGACTCCTATGAGCAGTTCTTC. Its translation is CASSLTSDSYEQFF. V usage is TRBV5-1 and J usage is TRBJ2-1, with TRBD2 matching 7 bases. Per the germline V gene, CDR1 is SGHRS and CDR2 is YFSETQ. With V trimmed by 1 base and J by 8 bases, 6 bases remained unmatched. CDR3 length: 14 amino acids. Variable domain in full (rest from reference TRBV5-1 and TRBJ2-1): KAGVTQTPRYLIKTRGQQVTLSCSPISGHRSVSWYQQTPGQGLQFLFEYFSETQRNKGNFPGRFSGRQFSNSRSEMNVSTLELGDSALYLCASSLTSDSYEQFFGPGTRLTVL.

V usage is TRBV7-2 and J usage is TRBJ2-3, with a tentative D call TRBD2 (6 bases). There are 13 residues in the CDR3. Germline CDR1 reads SGHTA; CDR2 reads FQGNSA. With 5 bases removed from V and 6 bases from J, the gap between germline ends came to 12 bases. The CDR3 sequence is CASSTWGEDTQYF. In DNA form, the CDR3 reads TGTGCCAGCAGCACCTGGGGGGAGGATACGCAGTATTTT. The full variable domain, completed using reference TRBV7-2 and TRBJ2-3, is GAGVSQSPSNKVTEKGKDVELRCDPISGHTALYWYRQSLGQGLEFLIYFQGNSAPDKSGLPSDRFSAERTGGSVSTLTIQRTQQEDSAVYLCASSTWGEDTQYFGPGTRLTVL.

This chain links TRBV5-1 with TRBJ1-1; D is undetermined. Germline CDR1 SGHRS, CDR2 YFSETQ. The CDR3 loop spans 14 amino acids. Between the trimmed V and J ends, which lost 2 bases and 0 bases, there was a span of 8 bases. Here the CDR3 reads CASSFGQMNTEAFF. The DNA of the CDR3 is TGCGCCAGCAGCTTTGGCCAAATGAACACTGAAGCTTTCTTT.

This chain links TRBV10-1 with TRBJ2-3; D remains unclear. The germline V gene encodes CDR1 WNHNN and CDR2 SYGVQD (reference sequence). The V and J ends lost 2 bases and 10 bases respectively, with 13 bases between them. The CDR3 sequence is 13 residues long. The CDR3 nucleotides are TGCGCCAGCAGTGAGGGCTTACTTCAAGCGCAGTATTTT. Its protein product is CASSEGLLQAQYF.

The gene calls are TRBV4-1 and TRBJ2-7, with 7 bases that match TRBD1. This CDR3 spans 15 amino acids. J was trimmed by 0 bases and V by 4 bases; bases with no gene match: 6. Germline assignment: CDR1 MGHRA and CDR2 YSYEKL. The CDR3 DNA sequence: TGCGCCAGCAGCCTCGGACAGGCGAGCTCCTACGAGCAGTACTTC. This codes for CASSLGQASSYEQYF.

J is TRBJ2-1 and V is TRBV7-9; no reliable D call. This CDR3 comprises 12 residues. V lost 5 bases and J lost 9, with 11 bases in between. The germline CDR1 and CDR2 sequences are SEHNR and FQNEAQ (reference sequence). Written as DNA, the CDR3 is TGTGCCAGCAGCCCGGAGAAGAGTGAGCAGTTCTTC. Translated: CASSPEKSEQFF.

This chain uses TRBV7-9 with TRBJ1-2, with D possibly TRBD1 on 5 matching bases. The germline V and J ends were trimmed by 1 base and 2 bases, with 11 bases remaining between them. The CDR3 totals 15 residues. Germline values: CDR1 SEHNR, CDR2 FQNEAQ (reference sequence). The CDR3 nucleotides read TGTGCCAGCAGCTTAGGTGAAGGGGCCAACTATGGCTACACCTTC. It yields the protein CASSLGEGANYGYTF.

This sequence joins TRBV7-3 and TRBJ2-6; 7 positions agree with TRBD1. Germline V gene sequence: CDR1 SGHTA, CDR2 FQGTGA. Germline trimming cut 5 bases from V and 4 bases from J; bases unmatched to any gene: 8. CDR3 length: 16 residues. The CDR3 is CASSRSRGSGANVLTF. CDR3 DNA sequence: TGTGCCAGCAGCCGTTCCAGGGGGTCAGGGGCCAACGTCCTGACTTTC.

J is TRBJ1-6 and V is TRBV27, with 7 bases aligning to TRBD1. With V trimmed by 5 bases and J by 9 bases, 13 bases remained unmatched. The germline gives CDR1 MNHEY, CDR2 SMNVEV (reference sequence). This CDR3 comprises 16 residues. As DNA, the CDR3 is TGTGCCAGCAGTCCTCGCCCAGGGGGGTTTCTTTCACCCCTCCACTTT. It encodes CASSPRPGGFLSPLHF.

The chain couples TRBV27 to TRBJ2-7; 7 nucleotides agree with TRBD2. With V trimmed by 2 bases and J by 3 bases, 4 bases remained unmatched. Germline CDR1 MNHEY, CDR2 SMNVEV (reference sequence). There are 14 residues in the CDR3. The CDR3: CASSLGGRFYEQYF. The CDR3 DNA reads TGTGCCAGCAGTTTAGGCGGGAGATTCTACGAGCAGTACTTC.

The gene calls are TRBV7-2 and TRBJ1-2, with 10 bases lining up with TRBD1. There are 15 residues in the CDR3. The ends lost 1 base at V and 5 bases at J; junction bases unmatched: 4. Germline V lookup: CDR1 SGHTA, CDR2 FQGNSA. For the CDR3, the DNA is TGTGCCAGCAGCTTAGAGCCGGGACAGGGGTATGGCTACACCTTC. Translation: CASSLEPGQGYGYTF.

This chain links TRBV5-1 with TRBJ2-1; TRBD2 agrees at 10 bases. CDR1 SGHRS and CDR2 YFSETQ come from the germline V gene. The CDR3 totals 15 residues. J gave up 6 bases and V 9 bases, and 12 bases lay outside the gene matches. The CDR3 reads CATTSGLAVPNEQFF. As DNA, the CDR3 is TGCGCCACCACCTCCGGACTAGCGGTCCCCAATGAGCAGTTCTTC. Supplemented by reference TRBV5-1 and TRBJ2-1, the full variable domain reads KAGVTQTPRYLIKTRGQQVTLSCSPISGHRSVSWYQQTPGQGLQFLFEYFSETQRNKGNFPGRFSGRQFSNSRSEMNVSTLELGDSALYLCATTSGLAVPNEQFFGPGTRLTVL.

The genes are TRBV9 and TRBJ2-2; D not certain. V gave up 0 bases and J gave up 7 bases, with 10 bases separating them. The germline gives CDR1 SGDLS, CDR2 YYNGEE. The CDR3 runs to 14 residues. The CDR3 loop reads CASSVGGVDGELFF. CDR3 in DNA: TGTGCCAGCAGCGTAGGAGGTGTGGACGGGGAGCTGTTTTTT.

The gene calls are TRBV11-2 and TRBJ1-5; D is unresolved. The CDR3 length is 11 residues. In germline, CDR1 is SGHAT, CDR2 FQNNGV. V lost 5 bases to trimming and J lost 9 bases, with 8 bases between them. The CDR3 loop reads CASSKGGPQHF. In DNA, the CDR3 is TGTGCCAGCAGCAAGGGCGGGCCCCAGCATTTT.

This sequence joins TRBV9 and TRBJ2-5; D gene ambiguous. The CDR3 is made up of 13 amino acids. The germline CDR1 and CDR2 sequences are SGDLS and YYNGEE. V shed 0 bases and J shed 1 base, with 4 bases lying between them. CDR3 DNA sequence: TGTGCCAGCAGCGTAGATCGCCAAGAGACCCAGTACTTC. It encodes CASSVDRQETQYF.

This sequence joins TRBV2 and TRBJ2-5; D is unresolved. CDR3 length: 12 amino acids. CDR1 and CDR2 from the germline V gene are SNHLY and FYNNEI. V lost 4 bases and J lost 1, with 4 bases in between. CDR3 loop: CASSVVQETQYF. The DNA of the CDR3 is TGTGCCAGCAGTGTAGTCCAAGAGACCCAGTACTTC.

This chain connects TRBV28 to TRBJ2-7; 12 bases agree with TRBD1. The V segment lost 2 bases and the J segment 3 bases; nucleotides outside the gene matches: 8. This CDR3 is 17 amino acids long. The germline V gene encodes CDR1 MDHEN and CDR2 SYDVKM. The CDR3 DNA reads TGTGCCAGCAGTTTAGAGGGGGACAGGGGGCTAAGCTACGAGCAGTACTTC. This gives the protein CASSLEGDRGLSYEQYF.

The genes are TRBV9 and TRBJ1-2; 7 nucleotides match TRBD1. The ends lost 4 bases at V and 7 bases at J; junction bases unmatched: 7. The CDR3 is made up of 13 amino acids. Germline assignment: CDR1 SGDLS and CDR2 YYNGEE. The chain's CDR3 is CASSQTTGSGYTF. The CDR3 DNA reads as TGTGCCAGCAGCCAAACGACAGGGAGTGGCTACACCTTC.

The chain uses TRBV7-2 and TRBJ2-7; 8 bases match TRBD1. V gave up 4 bases and J gave up 3 bases; unmatched junction bases: 5. Germline V gene sequence: CDR1 SGHTA, CDR2 FQGNSA. There are 14 residues in the CDR3. This chain's CDR3 is CASSSRTGNYEQYF. CDR3 DNA: TGTGCCAGCAGCTCCAGGACAGGGAACTACGAGCAGTACTTC. Full variable domain (remainder filled in from reference TRBV7-2 and TRBJ2-7): GAGVSQSPSNKVTEKGKDVELRCDPISGHTALYWYRQSLGQGLEFLIYFQGNSAPDKSGLPSDRFSAERTGGSVSTLTIQRTQQEDSAVYLCASSSRTGNYEQYFGPGTRLTVT.

The chain has TRBV10-3 and TRBJ2-3, with 9 nucleotides matching TRBD1. The CDR3 length is 18 residues. V was clipped by 2 bases and J by 2 bases; unmatched bases: 11. Per germline, CDR1 ENHRY and CDR2 SYGVKD. The CDR3, as DNA: TGTGCCATCAGTGAGGTCGGACAGGGGTTTGGGGCCACAGATACGCAGTATTTT. Translation: CAISEVGQGFGATDTQYF.

The chain couples TRBV5-5 to TRBJ2-7; D possibly corresponds to TRBD2 (7 bases). Germline values: CDR1 SGHKS, CDR2 YYEKEE (reference sequence). This CDR3 contains 13 residues. Trimming took off 0 bases at V and 5 bases at J, with 9 bases between the two ends. Here the CDR3 reads CASSLAGGDEQYF. The CDR3 DNA sequence: TGTGCCAGCAGCTTGGCGGGGGGCGACGAGCAGTACTTC. The full variable domain, completed using reference TRBV5-5 and TRBJ2-7, is DAGVTQSPTHLIKTRGQQVTLRCSPISGHKSVSWYQQVLGQGPQFIFQYYEKEERGRGNFPDRFSARQFPNYSSELNVNALLLGDSALYLCASSLAGGDEQYFGPGTRLTVT.

CDR3 region: CASSEPVATNEKLFF. The DNA for the CDR3 is TGTGCCAGCAGTGAACCGGTTGCAACTAATGAAAAACTGTTTTTT. The genes are TRBV28 and TRBJ1-4, with D unclear. The germline V and J ends were trimmed by 5 bases and 0 bases, with 10 bases remaining between them. This CDR3 is built from 15 residues. CDR1 MDHEN and CDR2 SYDVKM come from the germline V gene.

The chain carries TRBV7-9 and TRBJ2-1, with D possibly being TRBD1 or TRBD2 (5 bases each). The V gene's germline CDR1 is SEHNR and CDR2 FQNEAQ (reference sequence). The V end was cut by 5 bases, the J end by 8 bases, with 13 bases between. This CDR3 has 13 amino acids. DNA for the CDR3: TGTGCCAGCAGCCCAGGGACGTTCCATGAGCAGTTCTTC. It codes for CASSPGTFHEQFF.

The chain uses TRBV19 and TRBJ2-7, with a tentative D call TRBD1 (6 bases). The V end was cut by 3 bases, the J end by 2 bases, with 11 bases between. Germline values: CDR1 LNHDA, CDR2 SQIVND (reference sequence). This CDR3 is built from 14 residues. CDR3 DNA sequence: TGTGCCAGTAGTATTAACAGGGAACCCTACGAGCAGTACTTC. Protein: CASSINREPYEQYF.

The chain couples TRBV2 to TRBJ1-5; possibly TRBD1 for D (6 bases). Germline CDR1 SNHLY, CDR2 FYNNEI. The V end was cut by 4 bases, the J end by 4 bases, with 14 bases between. CDR3 length: 15 residues. DNA for the CDR3: TGTGCCAGCAGTGGAGAGGGGGTGGCTAATCAGCCCCAGCATTTT. The encoded protein is CASSGEGVANQPQHF. The whole variable domain, filled in from reference TRBV2 and TRBJ1-5, reads EPEVTQTPSHQVTQMGQEVILRCVPISNHLYFYWYRQILGQKVEFLVSFYNNEISEKSEIFDDQFSVERPDGSNFTLKIRSTKLEDSAMYFCASSGEGVANQPQHFGDGTRLSIL.

This clone showed up just once. The chain recombines TRBV5-6 with TRBJ2-3; TRBD1 aligns across 7 bases. V lost 6 bases, J lost 4 bases, and 14 bases stayed unmatched. There are 16 residues in the CDR3. Germline lookup yields CDR1 SGHDT and CDR2 YYEEEE. This chain's CDR3 is CASTFSTGVVSDTQYF. The CDR3 coding sequence is TGTGCCAGCACCTTTTCTACAGGGGTGGTATCAGATACGCAGTATTTT.